One and the same sample provided the 4 T cell receptor beta chains below, sequenced in a study of cytomegalovirus exposure and HLA in healthy donors. Use of 60 Vbeta and 13 Jbeta primers characterized the PCR. TCRdb keeps only in-frame clones here, not all; method: immunoSEQ multiplex PCR. The repertoire includes around 150,000 clones, roughly two thirds of them detected once, and 4.5% sits in the top ten. The source material was PBMCs. Every receptor here comes from a young woman in good health and CMV-seropositive.

This clone has only a few counts. The chain uses TRBV5-1 and TRBJ2-3; 13 bases map to TRBD2. J gave up 3 bases and V 4 bases, and 8 bases lay outside the gene matches. The CDR3 runs 17 residues. CDR1 and CDR2 (germline): SGHRS, YFSETQ. The CDR3 protein is CASSPIGTSGDTDTQYF. The CDR3 DNA sequence: TGCGCCAGCAGCCCGATAGGGACTAGCGGGGATACAGATACGCAGTATTTT.

Only one count was recorded for this clone. The junction departs from the called germline gene at one end, perhaps through a read error. The rearrangement uses TRBV7-7 and TRBJ2-7, with a weak D call TRBD2 (5 bases). The CDR3 loop spans 14 amino acids. The germline V gene has CDR1 SSHAT and CDR2 FNYEAQ (reference sequence). The CDR3 is CASSIGGRNYEQYF. The CDR3 DNA reads TGTGCTAGCAGCATTGGAGGACGGAACTACGAGCAGTACTTC.

The sample holds a few counts of this clone. The chain links TRBV19 to TRBJ1-4; 8 nucleotides line up with TRBD1. The germline V gene encodes CDR1 LNHDA and CDR2 SQIVND (reference sequence). With V trimmed by 5 bases and J by 5 bases, 4 bases remained unmatched. The CDR3 runs 14 residues. CDR3 in amino acids: CASSLDRVNEKLFF. The CDR3 nucleotides read TGTGCCAGTAGTTTGGACAGGGTGAATGAAAAACTGTTTTTT. The whole variable domain, filled in from reference TRBV19 and TRBJ1-4, reads DGGITQSPKYLFRKEGQNVTLSCEQNLNHDAMYWYRQDPGQGLRLIYYSQIVNDFQKGDIAEGYSVSREKKESFPLTVTSAQKNPTAFYLCASSLDRVNEKLFFGSGTQLSVL.

V gene TRBV19 combines with J gene TRBJ1-1, with D tentatively TRBD1 (5 bases). Trimming left V 7 bases short and J 1 base short, with 22 bases between. This CDR3 spans 17 amino acids. CDR1 and CDR2 (germline): LNHDA, SQIVND (reference sequence). DNA for the CDR3: TGTGCCAGTAAGGGGCCGCGGGACTCCGGGCGGAACACTGAAGCTTTCTTT. Encoded protein: CASKGPRDSGRNTEAFF.